This T cell receptor (beta chain) was obtained from a study of Graves' ophthalmopathy and Graves' hyperthyroidism. As for the study in general: Stable hyperthyroidism meant no ophthalmopathy within 18 months of follow-up.

Trimming removed 5 bases from V and 4 bases from J, with 12 bases in between. This CDR3 has 13 residues. Germline lookup yields CDR1 SNHLY and CDR2 FYNNEI. In its sample, this clonotype was seen many times. The study amplified TCR beta CDR3 regions using RNA transcripts. HTBI primers served in a first-round RT-PCR, which a second-round multiplex PCR followed. One entry per CDR3 protein, called by TCRdb with MiXCR from the multiplex PCR reads. The sample records about 600,000 distinct CDR3 sequences, about 35% being singletons. The J gene is TRBJ2-7, the V gene TRBV2; D call uncertain. The TCR comes from an adult man with Graves' hyperthyroidism. Sequencing input: peripheral blood or thyroid tissue (not recorded which). Here the CDR3 DNA reads TGTGCCAGCAGTTTATCGAGTGGGTACGAGCAGTACTTC. It is translated as CASSLSSGYEQYF.